These T cell receptor beta chains were read from a single sample in a study of cytomegalovirus exposure and HLA in healthy donors. The repertoire was sequenced with immunoSEQ multiplex PCR; TCRdb's copy has only in-frame clones and lacks some. This repertoire includes fewer than 85,000 clones. Material: PBMCs. All receptors come from a man between 50 and 59 years old in good health and CMV-seropositive. Each CDR3 is given with its conserved first and last residue. D genes are given only for firm matches.

V gene	J gene	D gene	CDR3 protein	CDR3 DNA
TRBV5-4	TRBJ1-4	TRBD1	CASSYLGQGGNEKLFF	TGTGCCAGCAGCTACCTAGGACAGGGGGGGAATGAAAAACTGTTTTTT
TRBV2	TRBJ1-5	TRBD1	CASGDRGQGSNQPQHF	TGTGCCAGCGGGGACAGGGGGCAGGGGAGCAATCAGCCCCAGCATTTT
TRBV4-1	TRBJ2-3	TRBD2	CASSQAAPGLAGGPDTQYF	TGCGCCAGCAGCCAAGCTGCTCCGGGACTAGCGGGAGGGCCAGATACGCAGTATTTT
TRBV11-3	TRBJ1-4	-	CASSSYPGQTNEKLFF	TGTGCCAGCAGCTCTTATCCGGGACAAACTAATGAAAAACTGTTTTTT
TRBV7-9	TRBJ2-3	-	CASSFTGSTDTQYF	TGTGCCAGCAGCTTTACGGGGAGCACAGATACGCAGTATTTT
TRBV5-1	TRBJ1-2	-	CASSPSGGGYTF	TGCGCCAGCAGCCCGTCGGGGGGCGGCTACACCTTC
TRBV10-3	TRBJ2-7	-	CAAGKTYEQYF	TGTGCCGCAGGGAAAACCTACGAGCAGTACTTC
TRBV30	TRBJ2-5	-	CAWSVGGDTLQETQYF	TGTGCCTGGAGTGTAGGAGGAGACACGTTACAAGAGACCCAGTACTTC
TRBV5-1	TRBJ1-2	-	CASSHAAGEGVNYGYTF	TGCGCCAGCAGTCATGCGGCGGGGGAAGGCGTTAACTATGGCTACACCTTC
TRBV7-9	TRBJ2-7	TRBD2	CASSPPSGMGYEQYF	TGTGCCAGCAGCCCCCCTAGCGGGATGGGCTACGAGCAGTACTTC
TRBV7-2	TRBJ2-2	-	CASQSAIADTGELFF	TGTGCCAGCCAATCCGCCATAGCGGACACCGGGGAGCTGTTTTTT
TRBV7-9	TRBJ1-3	-	CASVQTGNTIYF	TGTGCCAGCGTACAGACGGGAAACACCATATATTTT
TRBV5-1	TRBJ2-1	-	CASSLGLGGPYNEQFF	TGCGCCAGCAGCTTGGGCTTGGGGGGGCCCTACAATGAGCAGTTCTTC
TRBV4-2	TRBJ1-6	-	CASSPLDGNSPLHF	TGTGCCAGCAGCCCCCTAGACGGGAATTCACCCCTCCACTTT
TRBV27	TRBJ2-7	-	CASSSLREAYEQYF	TGTGCCAGCAGTTCCCTCAGGGAAGCCTACGAGCAGTACTTC
TRBV25-1	TRBJ1-2	TRBD1	CASSDSSGQGLRAYGYTF	TGTGCCAGCAGTGATTCTTCGGGACAGGGTTTAAGGGCCTATGGCTACACCTTC
TRBV19	TRBJ2-7	-	CASSSSESFYEQYF	TGTGCCAGTAGTTCCTCGGAGTCCTTCTACGAGCAGTACTTC
TRBV6-1	TRBJ2-1	-	CASSEMAGGNAGEQFF	TGTGCCAGCAGTGAAATGGCAGGGGGGAATGCGGGGGAGCAGTTCTTC
TRBV9	TRBJ1-3	TRBD1	CASSVGQGTPSGNTIYF	TGTGCCAGCAGCGTAGGACAGGGGACCCCCTCTGGAAACACCATATATTTT
TRBV7-9	TRBJ2-5	TRBD2	CASSSSGRAETQYF	TGTGCCAGCAGCTCTAGCGGGAGGGCCGAGACCCAGTACTTC
TRBV5-1	TRBJ1-6	-	CASSTEGLYNSPLHF	TGCGCCAGCAGCACGGAGGGACTGTATAATTCACCCCTCCACTTT
TRBV5-1	TRBJ2-5	TRBD2	CASSLNRLARETQYF	TGCGCCAGCAGCTTGAATAGACTAGCGCGGGAGACCCAGTACTTC
TRBV5-1	TRBJ1-3	TRBD1	CASRPGTDSGNTIYF	TGCGCCAGCAGACCCGGGACAGACTCTGGAAACACCATATATTTT
TRBV18	TRBJ1-1	-	CASSLSGNTEAFF	TGTGCCAGCTCACTTTCGGGGAACACTGAAGCTTTCTTT
TRBV29-1	TRBJ2-7	TRBD1	CSVETTGGREQYF	TGCAGCGTTGAAACTACAGGGGGGAGGGAGCAGTACTTC